Below, one T cell receptor beta chain is given with its context. The data derive from a study of blood T cell repertoires in COVID-19. Study-level background: Sites across the United States, Italy and Spain contributed samples from acute and convalescent COVID-19.

As handled by the study authors: Reference gene primer amplification gave estimated nucleated cell counts. Assay used: immunoSEQ multiplex PCR; TCRdb lists only in-frame clones, some missing. The D gene and trimming were derived from the DNA, and the V and J assignments and clone size from that table. Of fewer than 200,000 clones in the sample, 84% were seen once. CDR3 size: 16 residues. CDR1 is SGHDT, CDR2 YYEEEE, per germline. Trimming left V 0 bases short and J 3 bases short, with 15 bases between. J is TRBJ1-2 and V is TRBV5-6, with D possibly matching TRBD1 (6 bases). The receptor comes from a woman aged 30 to 39 who had been exposed to COVID-19. Specimen: PBMCs or T cells enriched from blood (not recorded which). CDR3 bases: TGTGCCAGCAGCTTGGATGGACAGCGTGGTGACTATGGCTACACCTTC. Translated, it gives CASSLDGQRGDYGYTF.